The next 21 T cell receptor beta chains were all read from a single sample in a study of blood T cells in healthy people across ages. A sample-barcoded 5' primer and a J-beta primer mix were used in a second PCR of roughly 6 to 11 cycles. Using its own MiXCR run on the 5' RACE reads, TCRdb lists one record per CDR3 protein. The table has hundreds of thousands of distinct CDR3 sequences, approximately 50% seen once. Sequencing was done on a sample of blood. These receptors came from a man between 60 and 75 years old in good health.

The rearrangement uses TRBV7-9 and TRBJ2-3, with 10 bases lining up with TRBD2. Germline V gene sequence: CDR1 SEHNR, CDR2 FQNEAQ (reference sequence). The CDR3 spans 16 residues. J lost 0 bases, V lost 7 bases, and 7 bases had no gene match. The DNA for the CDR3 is TGTGCCAGCACCCTTGGACTAGCGGCTAGCACAGATACGCAGTATTTT. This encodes CASTLGLAASTDTQYF. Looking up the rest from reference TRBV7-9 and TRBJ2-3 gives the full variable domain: DTGVSQNPRHKITKRGQNVTFRCDPISEHNRLYWYRQTLGQGPEFLTYFQNEAQLEKSRLLSDRFSAERPKGSFSTLEIQRTEQGDSAMYLCASTLGLAASTDTQYFGPGTRLTVL.

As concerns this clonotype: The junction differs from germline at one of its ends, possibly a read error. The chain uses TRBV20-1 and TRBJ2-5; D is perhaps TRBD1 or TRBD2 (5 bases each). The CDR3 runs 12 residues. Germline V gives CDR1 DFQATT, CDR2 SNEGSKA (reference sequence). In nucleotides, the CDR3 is TGCAGTGCTAGTCTGGGACCGGAGACCCGGTACTTC. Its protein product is CSASLGPETRYF.

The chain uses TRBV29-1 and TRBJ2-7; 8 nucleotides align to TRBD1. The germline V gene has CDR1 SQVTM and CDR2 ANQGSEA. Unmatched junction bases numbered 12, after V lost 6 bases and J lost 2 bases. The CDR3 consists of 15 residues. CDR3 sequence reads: CSVPPGQELPYEQYF. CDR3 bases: TGCAGCGTCCCCCCGGGACAGGAACTCCCCTACGAGCAGTACTTC.

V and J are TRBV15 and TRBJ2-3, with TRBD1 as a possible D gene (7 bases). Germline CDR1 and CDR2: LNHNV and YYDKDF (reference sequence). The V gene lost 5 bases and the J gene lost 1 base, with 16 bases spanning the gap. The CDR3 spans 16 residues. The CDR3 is CATSPRRGLGTDTQYF. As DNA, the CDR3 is TGTGCCACCAGCCCTCGGAGGGGGCTTGGCACAGATACGCAGTATTTT.

DNA of the CDR3: TGTGCCAGCAGCTTACAGGGCTTGAGAAATTCACCCCTCCACTTT. Translating it yields CASSLQGLRNSPLHF. The J gene is TRBJ1-6, the V gene TRBV11-3, with TRBD1 as a possible D gene (5 bases). Trimming shortened V by 2 bases and J by 7 bases, and 12 bases separated the two germline ends. The CDR3 is 15 amino acids. The germline CDR1 and CDR2 sequences are SGHNT and YENEEA.

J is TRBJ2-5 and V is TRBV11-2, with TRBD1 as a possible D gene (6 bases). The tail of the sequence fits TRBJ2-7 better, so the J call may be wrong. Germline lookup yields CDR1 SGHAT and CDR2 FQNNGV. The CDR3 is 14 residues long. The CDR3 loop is CASSSPGTLYEQYF. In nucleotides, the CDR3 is TGTGCCAGCAGCTCTCCCGGGACACTATACGAGCAGTACTTC.

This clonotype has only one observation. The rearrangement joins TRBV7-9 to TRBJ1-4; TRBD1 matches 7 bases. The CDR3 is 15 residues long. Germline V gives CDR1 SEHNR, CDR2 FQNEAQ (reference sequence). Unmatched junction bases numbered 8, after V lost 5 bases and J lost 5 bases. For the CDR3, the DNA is TGTGCCAGCAGCCTCAGCGGGACAGCAAATGAAAAACTGTTTTTT. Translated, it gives CASSLSGTANEKLFF.

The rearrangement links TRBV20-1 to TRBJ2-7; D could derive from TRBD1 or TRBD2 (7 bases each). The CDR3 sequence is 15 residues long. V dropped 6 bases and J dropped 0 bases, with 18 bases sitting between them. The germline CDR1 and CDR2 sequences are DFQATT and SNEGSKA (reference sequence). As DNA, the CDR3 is TGCAGTGCCACCCAGGGGGGGGGAAGCTCCTACGAGCAGTACTTC. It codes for CSATQGGGSSYEQYF.

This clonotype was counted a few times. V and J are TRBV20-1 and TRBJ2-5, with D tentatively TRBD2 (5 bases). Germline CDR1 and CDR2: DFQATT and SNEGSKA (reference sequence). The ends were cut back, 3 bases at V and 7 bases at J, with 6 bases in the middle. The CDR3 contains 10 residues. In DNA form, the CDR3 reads TGCAGTGCTAGCCGGGGGACCCAGTACTTC. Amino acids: CSASRGTQYF.

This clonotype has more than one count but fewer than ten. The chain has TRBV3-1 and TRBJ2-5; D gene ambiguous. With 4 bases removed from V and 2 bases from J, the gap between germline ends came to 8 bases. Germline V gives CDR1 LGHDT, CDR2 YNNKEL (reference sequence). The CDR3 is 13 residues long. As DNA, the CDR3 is TGTGCCAGCAGCCCAACCCGGCAAGAGACCCAGTACTTC. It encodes CASSPTRQETQYF.

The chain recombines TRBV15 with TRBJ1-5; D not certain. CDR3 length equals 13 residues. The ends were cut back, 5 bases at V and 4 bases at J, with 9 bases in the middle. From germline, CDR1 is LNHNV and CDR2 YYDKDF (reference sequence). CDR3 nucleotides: TGTGCCACCAGCCTGGACCAAAATCAGCCCCAGCATTTT. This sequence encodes CATSLDQNQPQHF.

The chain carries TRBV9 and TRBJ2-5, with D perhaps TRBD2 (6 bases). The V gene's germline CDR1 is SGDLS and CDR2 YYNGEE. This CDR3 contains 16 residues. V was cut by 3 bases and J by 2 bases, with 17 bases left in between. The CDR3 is CASSARDSNAQETQYF. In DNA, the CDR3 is TGTGCCAGCAGCGCTCGGGACTCAAACGCTCAAGAGACCCAGTACTTC.

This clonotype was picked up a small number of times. CDR3 region: CASSYSTSGDQETQYF. CDR3 nucleotides: TGTGCCAGCAGTTACTCGACTAGCGGGGACCAAGAGACCCAGTACTTC. The genes are TRBV6-2 or TRBV6-3 and TRBJ2-5; 11 positions agree with TRBD2. The CDR3 loop spans 16 amino acids. The germline V gene encodes CDR1 MNHEY and CDR2 SVGEGT. The junction had 0 bases not matched to a gene; V was cut back by 0 bases and J by 0 bases.

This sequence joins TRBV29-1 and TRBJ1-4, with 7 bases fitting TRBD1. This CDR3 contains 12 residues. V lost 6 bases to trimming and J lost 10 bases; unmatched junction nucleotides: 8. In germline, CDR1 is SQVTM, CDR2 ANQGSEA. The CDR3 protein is CSVERQGGKLFF. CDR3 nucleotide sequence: TGCAGCGTCGAACGACAGGGCGGAAAACTGTTTTTT. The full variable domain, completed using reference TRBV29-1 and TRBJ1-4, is SAVISQKPSRDICQRGTSLTIQCQVDSQVTMMFWYRQQPGQSLTLIATANQGSEATYESGFVIDKFPISRPNLTFSTLTVSNMSPEDSSIYLCSVERQGGKLFFGSGTQLSVL.

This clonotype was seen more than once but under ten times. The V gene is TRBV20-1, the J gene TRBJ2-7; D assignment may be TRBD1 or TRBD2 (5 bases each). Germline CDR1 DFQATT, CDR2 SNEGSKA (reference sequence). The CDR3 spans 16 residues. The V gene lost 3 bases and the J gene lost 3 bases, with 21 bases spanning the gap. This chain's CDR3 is CSASTSRGSVNYEQYF. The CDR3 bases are TGCAGTGCTAGCACTAGTAGGGGATCCGTAAACTACGAGCAGTACTTC.

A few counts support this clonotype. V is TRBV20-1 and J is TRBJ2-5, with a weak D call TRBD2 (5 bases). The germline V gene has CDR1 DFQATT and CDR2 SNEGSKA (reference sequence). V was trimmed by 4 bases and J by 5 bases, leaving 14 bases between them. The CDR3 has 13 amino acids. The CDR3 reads CSAKPLVTETQYF. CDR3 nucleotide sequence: TGCAGTGCTAAGCCACTAGTAACTGAGACCCAGTACTTC.

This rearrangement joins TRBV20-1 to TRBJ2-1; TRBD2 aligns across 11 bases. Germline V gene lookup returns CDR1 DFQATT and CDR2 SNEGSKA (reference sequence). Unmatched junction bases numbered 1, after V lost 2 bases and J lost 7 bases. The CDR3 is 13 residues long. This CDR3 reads CSARLAGGNEQFF. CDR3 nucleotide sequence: TGCAGTGCTAGACTAGCGGGGGGAAATGAGCAGTTCTTC.

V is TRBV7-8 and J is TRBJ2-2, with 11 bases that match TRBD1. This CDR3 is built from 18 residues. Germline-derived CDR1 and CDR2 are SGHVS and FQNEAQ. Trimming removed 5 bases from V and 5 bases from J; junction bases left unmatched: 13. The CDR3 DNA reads TGTGCCAGCAGCCTAGGACAGGGGGCCGTAAGAGGTACCGGGGAGCTGTTTTTT. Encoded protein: CASSLGQGAVRGTGELFF.

CDR3 DNA sequence: TGCGCCAGCAGCCAAGGTCGACTAGCGGGGGGAAGGAGGGGCACAGATACGCAGTATTTT. Translated, it gives CASSQGRLAGGRRGTDTQYF. This chain uses TRBV4-1 with TRBJ2-3, with 13 bases aligning to TRBD2. The CDR3 runs to 20 residues. With 1 base clipped from V and 1 base from J, the junction kept 11 bases outside the gene matches. Germline V gene sequence: CDR1 MGHRA, CDR2 YSYEKL.

CDR3: CASSQATGPYEQYF. The CDR3 DNA reads TGTGCCAGCAGCCAAGCTACAGGGCCTTACGAGCAGTACTTC. This chain joins TRBV14 and TRBJ2-7, with TRBD1 as a possible D gene (6 bases). CDR1 SGHDN and CDR2 FVKESK come from the germline V gene. V was trimmed by 1 base and J by 4 bases, leaving 11 bases between them. The CDR3 consists of 14 residues. Variable domain in full (rest from reference TRBV14 and TRBJ2-7): EAGVTQFPSHSVIEKGQTVTLRCDPISGHDNLYWYRRVMGKEIKFLLHFVKESKQDESGMPNNRFLAERTGGTYSTLKVQPAELEDSGVYFCASSQATGPYEQYFGPGTRLTVT.

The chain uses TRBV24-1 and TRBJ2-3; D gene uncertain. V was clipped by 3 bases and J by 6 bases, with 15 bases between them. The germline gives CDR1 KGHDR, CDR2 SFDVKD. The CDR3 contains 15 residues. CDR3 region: CATSDPRSSGDTQYF. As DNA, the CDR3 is TGTGCCACCAGTGATCCGAGGTCGTCAGGTGATACGCAGTATTTT.